Described below is a single T cell receptor (beta chain) sequence and its context. V was clipped by 4 bases and J by 7 bases, with 9 bases between them. This CDR3 region has 12 residues. Per the germline V gene, CDR1 is SGHNT and CDR2 is YYREEE (reference sequence). This sample is part of a study of T cell responses to AZD1222 COVID-19 vaccine. Using immunoSEQ multiplex PCR, the repertoire was profiled, and TCRdb retains in-frame clones only, with some absent. Among approximately 170,000 clones, around 90% were seen once, and the ten largest hold 1.5% to 2%. This sequence was found in an adult in good health. This chain uses TRBV5-4 with TRBJ1-5; D is undetermined. Source: peripheral blood, taken on day 0 of AZD1222 vaccination. The CDR3 protein is CASSLPGQPQHF. The CDR3 DNA sequence: TGTGCCAGCAGCCTGCCGGGGCAGCCCCAGCATTTT.